This entry is about one T cell receptor beta chain. The V gene lost 5 bases and the J gene lost 3 bases, with 10 bases spanning the gap. Germline V lookup: CDR1 MNHEY, CDR2 SMNVEV (reference sequence). The CDR3 is made up of 13 amino acids. Donors had no recently reported acute infections or vaccinations and were HIV-negative. The record originates from a study of shared clonotypes between healthy human individuals. As for the study in general: CD4 naive cells filled three plates per donor, CD4 memory three, CD8 naive two and CD8 memory one.

Using immunoSEQ multiplex PCR, the repertoire was profiled, and TCRdb retains in-frame clones only, with some absent. The data contain about 510,000 clones, 90% to 96% of them singletons. This chain uses TRBV27 with TRBJ1-1; possibly TRBD1 for D (6 bases). The TCR was taken from a woman aged 25 to 39 in good health. Sequencing was carried out using naive CD4+ T cells sorted from blood. Noted subset: CD45RA+ positively selected. CDR3: CASSPWTDTEAFF. The CDR3, as DNA: TGTGCCAGCAGTCCATGGACAGACACTGAAGCTTTCTTT.